These 16 T cell receptor beta chains were all obtained from the same sample, sequenced in a study of regulatory T cells in long-lasting Graves disease. For TCR beta, libraries came from iRepertoire HTBI primers and Arm-PCR of CDR3 regions. One entry per CDR3 protein results from TCRdb running MiXCR on the multiplex PCR reads. The sample gives more than 450,000 distinct CDR3 sequences, about 12% of which show up once; around 9.3% is in the top ten. Time point denoted: newly diagnosed GD, antithyroid drugs for less than 3 months. Extracted PBMC RNA gave rise to the TCR library. These same records also appear under a second study, on T cells in Graves' hyperthyroidism and ophthalmopathy.

This material consisted of peripheral blood mononuclear cells (PBMCs), taken at new diagnosis, from a patient treated with antithyroid drugs. All receptors come from a young woman with Graves disease.

In its sample, this clonotype was seen many times. V is TRBV12-3 or TRBV12-4 and J is TRBJ1-2, with D unresolved. The CDR3 has 14 residues. Deletions cut 4 bases from V and 5 bases from J, with 14 bases between. The CDR3 nucleotides are TGTGCCAGCAGTTCTACGTTACAGACTTATGGCTACACCTTC. This encodes CASSSTLQTYGYTF.

CDR3: CASMLASGDTYEQYF. For the CDR3, the DNA is TGTGCCAGCATGCTCGCTAGCGGAGATACCTACGAGCAGTACTTC. The chain carries TRBV2 and TRBJ2-7; 7 bases are a match to TRBD2. The germline V gene encodes CDR1 SNHLY and CDR2 FYNNEI. The ends lost 7 bases at V and 2 bases at J; junction bases unmatched: 11. The CDR3 covers 15 residues. Filled out from reference TRBV2 and TRBJ2-7, the complete variable domain reads EPEVTQTPSHQVTQMGQEVILRCVPISNHLYFYWYRQILGQKVEFLVSFYNNEISEKSEIFDDQFSVERPDGSNFTLKIRSTKLEDSAMYFCASMLASGDTYEQYFGPGTRLTVT.

J is TRBJ2-7 and V is TRBV6-1; D unclear. Germline-derived CDR1 and CDR2 are MNHNS and SASEGT. Trimming removed 6 bases at V and 0 bases at J, with 12 bases between. There are 14 residues in the CDR3. CDR3 sequence (DNA): TGTGCCAGCAGCCCTACAGCTACCTCCTACGAGCAGTACTTC. Translated, it gives CASSPTATSYEQYF.

There are many counts of this clonotype. This chain links TRBV27 with TRBJ2-1, with 8 bases that match TRBD1. Germline V gene sequence: CDR1 MNHEY, CDR2 SMNVEV (reference sequence). The CDR3 length is 14 residues. V was clipped by 4 bases and J by 6 bases; unmatched bases: 5. The CDR3 DNA reads TGTGCCAGCAGTTGGGACAGGTTAGGCAATGAGCAGTTCTTC. This translates into CASSWDRLGNEQFF.

A note on this clonotype: It may be a read error: a sequence one base away is much more abundant. V usage is TRBV29-1 and J usage is TRBJ2-7; D might be TRBD2 (7 bases). Trimming cost V 4 bases and J 11 bases, with 18 bases left between them. Germline V gives CDR1 SQVTM, CDR2 ANQGSEA. The CDR3 spans 12 residues. The CDR3 spells CSVGSDAGAKYF. The CDR3 bases are TGCAGCGTTGGCTCCGATGCGGGGGCTAAGTACTTC.

This clonotype was seen at least ten times. CDR3 sequence reads: CASRGSGYYEQYF. In nucleotides, the CDR3 is TGTGCCAGCAGGGGTAGCGGGTACTACGAGCAGTACTTC. V and J are TRBV2 and TRBJ2-7, with 7 nucleotides matching TRBD2. J was trimmed by 3 bases and V by 6 bases; bases with no gene match: 5. The CDR3 is made up of 13 amino acids. Germline loops: CDR1 SNHLY, CDR2 FYNNEI.

There are many counts of this clonotype. The CDR3 sequence is CASSLSAQGYEQYF. DNA of the CDR3: TGTGCCAGCAGCTTATCCGCCCAGGGCTACGAGCAGTACTTC. The chain has TRBV13 and TRBJ2-7; a weak D match, TRBD1 (5 bases). This CDR3 has 14 amino acids. Germline CDR1 and CDR2: PRHDT and FYEKMQ (reference sequence). V lost 2 bases and J lost 3, with 11 bases in between.

Many counts were recorded for this clonotype. This chain links TRBV4-1 with TRBJ1-2, with D perhaps matching TRBD1 (6 bases). Per germline, CDR1 MGHRA and CDR2 YSYEKL. The CDR3 loop spans 16 amino acids. Between the trimmed V and J ends, which lost 3 bases and 2 bases, there was a span of 16 bases. The CDR3: CASSHYWGPPNYGYTF. CDR3 nucleotides: TGCGCCAGCAGCCACTACTGGGGGCCGCCAAACTATGGCTACACCTTC.

This clonotype was observed many times. The rearrangement joins TRBV9 to TRBJ2-3; 7 bases agree with TRBD2. Germline CDR1 SGDLS, CDR2 YYNGEE. There are 15 residues in the CDR3. Trimming cost V 4 bases and J 0 bases; bases outside gene matches: 5. The CDR3 sequence is CASSPHGGSTDTQYF. The CDR3 bases are TGTGCCAGCAGCCCACACGGGGGGAGCACAGATACGCAGTATTTT.

This clonotype appeared many times. The chain recombines TRBV30 with TRBJ2-7, with D unresolved. V was pared by 1 base and J by 7 bases, with 14 bases between. The CDR3 runs 13 residues. Germline values: CDR1 GTSNPN, CDR2 SVGIG (reference sequence). CDR3 sequence: CAWSGDFTREQYF. The CDR3 coding sequence is TGTGCCTGGAGTGGAGATTTTACGAGGGAGCAGTACTTC.

This clonotype was detected many times. The chain carries TRBV6-1 and TRBJ2-7; D call uncertain. Trimming took off 6 bases at V and 0 bases at J, with 15 bases between the two ends. This CDR3 region has 15 residues. CDR1 and CDR2 (germline): MNHNS, SASEGT. The CDR3 coding sequence is TGTGCCAGCAGATTCCTTACAGAGGTCTCCTACGAGCAGTACTTC. Translating it yields CASRFLTEVSYEQYF.

This clonotype has at least ten counts. This chain connects TRBV9 to TRBJ1-5, with 7 bases that match TRBD1. V lost 4 bases, J lost 5 bases, and 6 bases stayed unmatched. Germline CDR1 and CDR2: SGDLS and YYNGEE. This CDR3 contains 14 residues. CDR3 region: CASSSDRAYQPQHF. CDR3 bases: TGTGCCAGCAGCAGCGACAGGGCGTATCAGCCCCAGCATTTT.

This clonotype was counted ten times or more. The J gene is TRBJ2-3, the V gene TRBV2; TRBD2 matches at 10 bases. In germline, CDR1 is SNHLY, CDR2 FYNNEI. There are 17 residues in the CDR3. V shed 8 bases, J shed 5 bases, and the junction held 16 bases outside the gene matches. In nucleotides, the CDR3 is TGTGCCAGCGGTCCCCGGGCTAGCGGGAGAAATGTAGATACGCAGTATTTT. Encoded protein: CASGPRASGRNVDTQYF. The whole variable domain, remainder taken from reference TRBV2 and TRBJ2-3, is EPEVTQTPSHQVTQMGQEVILRCVPISNHLYFYWYRQILGQKVEFLVSFYNNEISEKSEIFDDQFSVERPDGSNFTLKIRSTKLEDSAMYFCASGPRASGRNVDTQYFGPGTRLTVL.

This clonotype was counted between two and nine times. V usage is TRBV19 and J usage is TRBJ2-1; 11 bases align to TRBD2. Germline trimming cut 8 bases from V and 4 bases from J; bases unmatched to any gene: 4. Germline values: CDR1 LNHDA, CDR2 SQIVND (reference sequence). The CDR3 has 14 residues. CDR3 amino acids: CASAGLAEYNEQFF. In nucleotides, the CDR3 is TGTGCCAGTGCGGGACTAGCGGAATACAATGAGCAGTTCTTC. The complete variable domain, with remaining parts taken from reference TRBV19 and TRBJ2-1, reads DGGITQSPKYLFRKEGQNVTLSCEQNLNHDAMYWYRQDPGQGLRLIYYSQIVNDFQKGDIAEGYSVSREKKESFPLTVTSAQKNPTAFYLCASAGLAEYNEQFFGPGTRLTVL.

This clonotype appeared many times. This chain uses TRBV27 with TRBJ2-4; possibly TRBD2 for D (5 bases). In germline, CDR1 is MNHEY, CDR2 SMNVEV (reference sequence). The V end lost 3 bases, the J end lost 7 bases, and 10 bases lay between the germline ends. This CDR3 region has 13 residues. CDR3 region: CASSFGVGNIQYF. DNA for the CDR3: TGTGCCAGCAGTTTCGGGGTGGGGAACATTCAGTACTTC.

Many counts were recorded for this clonotype. The chain links TRBV7-8 to TRBJ2-3; D possibly corresponds to TRBD2 (5 bases). Germline V gene lookup returns CDR1 SGHVS and CDR2 FQNEAQ. V shed 1 base and J shed 10 bases, with 12 bases lying between them. The CDR3 is 13 amino acids. DNA of the CDR3: TGTGCCAGCAGCTTAGGGCCCTCCGGGGCGCAGTATTTT. Protein sequence: CASSLGPSGAQYF.